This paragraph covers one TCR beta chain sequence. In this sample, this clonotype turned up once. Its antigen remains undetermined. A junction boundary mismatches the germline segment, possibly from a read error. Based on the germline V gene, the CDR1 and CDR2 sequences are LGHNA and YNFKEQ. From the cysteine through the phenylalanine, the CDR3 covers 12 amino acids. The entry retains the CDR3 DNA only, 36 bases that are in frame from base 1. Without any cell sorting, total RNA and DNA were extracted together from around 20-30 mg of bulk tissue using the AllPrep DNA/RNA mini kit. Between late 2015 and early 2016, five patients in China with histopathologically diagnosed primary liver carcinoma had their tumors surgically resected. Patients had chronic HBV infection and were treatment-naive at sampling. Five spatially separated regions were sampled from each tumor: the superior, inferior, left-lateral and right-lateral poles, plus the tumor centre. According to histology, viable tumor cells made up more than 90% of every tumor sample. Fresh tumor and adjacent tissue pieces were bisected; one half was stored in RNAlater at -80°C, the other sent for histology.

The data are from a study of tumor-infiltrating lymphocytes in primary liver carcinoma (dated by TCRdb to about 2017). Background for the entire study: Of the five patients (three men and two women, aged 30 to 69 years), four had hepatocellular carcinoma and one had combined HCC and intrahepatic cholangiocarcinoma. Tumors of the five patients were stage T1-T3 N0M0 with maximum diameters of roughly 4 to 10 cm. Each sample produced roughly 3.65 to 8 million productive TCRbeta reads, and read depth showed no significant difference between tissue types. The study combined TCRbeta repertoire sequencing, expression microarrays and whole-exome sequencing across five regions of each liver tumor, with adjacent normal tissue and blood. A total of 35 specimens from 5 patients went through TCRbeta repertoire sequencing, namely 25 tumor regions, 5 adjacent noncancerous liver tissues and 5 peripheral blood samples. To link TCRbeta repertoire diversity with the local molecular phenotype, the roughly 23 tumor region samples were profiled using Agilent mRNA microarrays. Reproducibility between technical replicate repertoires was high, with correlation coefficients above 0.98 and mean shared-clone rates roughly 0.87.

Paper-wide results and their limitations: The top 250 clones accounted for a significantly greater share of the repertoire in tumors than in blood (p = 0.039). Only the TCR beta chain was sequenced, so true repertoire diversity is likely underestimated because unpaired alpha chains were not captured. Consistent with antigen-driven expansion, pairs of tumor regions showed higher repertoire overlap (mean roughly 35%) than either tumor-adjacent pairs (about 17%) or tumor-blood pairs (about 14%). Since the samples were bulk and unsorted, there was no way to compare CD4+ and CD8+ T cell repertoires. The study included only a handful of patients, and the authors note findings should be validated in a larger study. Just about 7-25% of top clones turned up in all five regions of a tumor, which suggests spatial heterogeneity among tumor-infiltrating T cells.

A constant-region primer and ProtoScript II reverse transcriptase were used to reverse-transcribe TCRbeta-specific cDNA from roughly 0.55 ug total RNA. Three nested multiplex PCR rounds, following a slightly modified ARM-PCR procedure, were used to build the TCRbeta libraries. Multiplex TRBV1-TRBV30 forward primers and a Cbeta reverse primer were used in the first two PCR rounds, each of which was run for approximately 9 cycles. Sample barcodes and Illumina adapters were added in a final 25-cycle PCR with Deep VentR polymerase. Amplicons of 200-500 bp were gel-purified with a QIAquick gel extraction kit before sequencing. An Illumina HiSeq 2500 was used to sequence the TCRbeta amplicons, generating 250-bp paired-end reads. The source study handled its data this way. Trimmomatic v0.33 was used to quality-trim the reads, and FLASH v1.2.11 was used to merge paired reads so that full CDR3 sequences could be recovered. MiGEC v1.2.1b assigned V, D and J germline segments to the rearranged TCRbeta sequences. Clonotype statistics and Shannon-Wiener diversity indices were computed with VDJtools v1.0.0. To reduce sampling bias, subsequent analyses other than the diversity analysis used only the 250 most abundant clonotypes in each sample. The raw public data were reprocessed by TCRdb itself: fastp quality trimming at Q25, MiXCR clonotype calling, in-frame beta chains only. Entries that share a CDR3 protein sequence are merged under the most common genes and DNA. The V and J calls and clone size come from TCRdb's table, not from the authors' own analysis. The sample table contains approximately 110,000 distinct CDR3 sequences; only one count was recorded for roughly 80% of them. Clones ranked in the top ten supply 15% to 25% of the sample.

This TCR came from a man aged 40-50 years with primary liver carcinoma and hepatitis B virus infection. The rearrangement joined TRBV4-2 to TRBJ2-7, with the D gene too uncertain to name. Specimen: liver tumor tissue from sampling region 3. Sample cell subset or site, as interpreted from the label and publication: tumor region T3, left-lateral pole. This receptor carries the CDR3 CVSSQHRNEQYF. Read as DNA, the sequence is TGTGTCAGCAGTCAACATCGGAACGAGCAGTACTTC.